The 21 T cell receptor beta chains presented below share a single source sample, sequenced in a study of blood T cell repertoires in COVID-19. Data came from immunoSEQ multiplex PCR; TCRdb stores just in-frame clones and leaves some out. The repertoire holds roughly 87,000 clones, with approximately 90% as singletons. Specimen: peripheral blood. The origin of the receptors is a man aged 60 to 75 with acute or convalescent COVID-19.

This chain connects TRBV27 to TRBJ2-7; 9 bases agree with TRBD1. V lost 3 bases and J lost 3; bases outside the gene matches: 3. The CDR3 sequence is 14 residues long. In germline, CDR1 is MNHEY, CDR2 SMNVEV (reference sequence). CDR3 bases: TGTGCCAGCAGTTTCACGGGACAGGGCTACGAGCAGTACTTC. This sequence encodes CASSFTGQGYEQYF.

The V gene is TRBV6-5, the J gene TRBJ2-5; a possible D gene is TRBD1 (5 bases). This CDR3 contains 13 residues. V lost 0 bases, J lost 5 bases, and 7 bases lay in between. Germline CDR1 reads MNHEY; CDR2 reads SVGAGI. The CDR3 loop reads CASSYSGRETQYF. For the CDR3, the DNA is TGTGCCAGCAGTTACTCGGGGCGGGAGACCCAGTACTTC.

The CDR3 spells CASSEGGRIIPTEAFF. The CDR3 bases are TGTGCCAGCAGTGAAGGGGGCAGGATCATTCCCACTGAAGCTTTCTTT. The chain uses TRBV25-1 and TRBJ1-1, with TRBD1 as a possible D gene (6 bases). The CDR3 is 16 residues long. CDR1 is MGHDK, CDR2 SYGVNS, per germline. With 2 bases removed from V and 4 bases from J, the gap between germline ends came to 17 bases.

This chain connects TRBV19 to TRBJ1-1; D possibly corresponds to TRBD1 (6 bases). The V end was cut by 5 bases, the J end by 7 bases, with 20 bases between. Germline V CDR1 and CDR2: LNHDA, SQIVND (reference sequence). The CDR3 has 15 amino acids. The CDR3 DNA follows: TGTGCCAGTAGTGACCTCAGGGGTACACCCAATGAAGCTTTCTTT. As protein: CASSDLRGTPNEAFF.

The rearrangement joins TRBV29-1 to TRBJ1-2, with a tentative D call TRBD1 (6 bases). This CDR3 region has 16 residues. Germline V gene sequence: CDR1 SQVTM, CDR2 ANQGSEA. Trimming removed 7 bases at V and 5 bases at J, with 26 bases between. Here the CDR3 reads CSAPTGTPSFGYGYTF. DNA of the CDR3: TGCAGCGCTCCCACCGGGACACCTTCTTTTGGTTATGGCTACACCTTC.

The chain uses TRBV2 and TRBJ2-2, with 10 nucleotides matching TRBD1. V shed 6 bases and J 5 bases; nucleotides not matched to a gene: 9. CDR3 length: 16 residues. Germline CDR1 reads SNHLY; CDR2 reads FYNNEI. This chain's CDR3 is CASSRQGAVGTGELFF. The CDR3 DNA sequence: TGTGCCAGCAGCCGACAGGGGGCAGTTGGAACCGGGGAGCTGTTTTTT.

This chain connects TRBV19 to TRBJ1-3; no firm D call. Germline V lookup: CDR1 LNHDA, CDR2 SQIVND (reference sequence). Deletions cut 8 bases from V and 0 bases from J, with 8 bases between. The CDR3 totals 13 residues. Here the CDR3 reads CASATGSGNTIYF. CDR3 coding DNA: TGTGCCAGTGCAACTGGCTCTGGAAACACCATATATTTT.

The chain joins TRBV24-1 to TRBJ2-1, with 7 bases fitting TRBD1. Germline loops: CDR1 KGHDR, CDR2 SFDVKD. CDR3 length: 15 amino acids. The V gene end was trimmed by 3 bases and the J gene end by 3 bases; junction bases not matched to a gene: 4. The CDR3 bases are TGTGCCACCAGTGATATGACAGGGATCTACAATGAGCAGTTCTTC. It specifies CATSDMTGIYNEQFF.

This chain uses TRBV29-1 with TRBJ2-5; 7 positions agree with TRBD1. This CDR3 is 13 amino acids long. Germline V gives CDR1 SQVTM, CDR2 ANQGSEA. After removal of 6 bases from V and 2 bases from J, the junction contained 6 bases not matched to a gene. CDR3: CSVLGTEQETQYF. For the CDR3, the DNA is TGCAGCGTCCTCGGGACAGAGCAAGAGACCCAGTACTTC.

The rearrangement joins TRBV9 to TRBJ1-3; D is perhaps TRBD1 (5 bases). V lost 1 base and J lost 3, with 11 bases in between. Germline V gene lookup returns CDR1 SGDLS and CDR2 YYNGEE. The CDR3 covers 15 residues. DNA of the CDR3: TGTGCCAGCAGCGTACAGGGTACTATTGGAAACACCATATATTTT. Its translation: CASSVQGTIGNTIYF.

The chain recombines TRBV7-7 with TRBJ2-2; TRBD2 might be the D (5 bases). This CDR3 has 15 residues. Germline V gives CDR1 SSHAT, CDR2 FNYEAQ (reference sequence). Trimming pared 1 base from V and 0 bases from J, leaving 6 bases between. CDR3 DNA: TGTGCCAGCAGCTTAGGTAGCGCGAACACCGGGGAGCTGTTTTTT. Translation: CASSLGSANTGELFF.

This sequence joins TRBV12-3 or TRBV12-4 and TRBJ2-2; D is undetermined. Between the trimmed V and J ends, which lost 3 bases and 2 bases, there was a span of 4 bases. This CDR3 is built from 13 residues. CDR3 sequence reads: CASSLLNTGELFF. The CDR3 DNA reads as TGTGCCAGCAGTTTGTTAAACACCGGGGAGCTGTTTTTT.

The CDR3 nucleotides read TGCAGTGCTAGTAGAAGCGGGAGGGCTACGAAGACCCAGTACTTC. Translated: CSASRSGRATKTQYF. The chain combines TRBV20-1 with TRBJ2-5; 10 positions agree with TRBD2. The V segment lost 3 bases and the J segment 6 bases; nucleotides outside the gene matches: 10. Germline loops: CDR1 DFQATT, CDR2 SNEGSKA (reference sequence). The CDR3 has 15 residues.

The V and J genes are TRBV6-1 and TRBJ1-5, with 9 bases lining up with TRBD1. V lost 4 bases to trimming and J lost 0 bases; unmatched junction nucleotides: 10. This CDR3 is built from 18 residues. Germline V CDR1 and CDR2: MNHNS, SASEGT. The CDR3 loop is CASSGQGGLGNSNQPQHF. The CDR3 region has the DNA TGTGCCAGCAGTGGACAGGGGGGCTTGGGGAATAGCAATCAGCCCCAGCATTTT.

A single count supports this clone. This chain connects TRBV6-5 to TRBJ1-5; the D is unclear. The CDR3 is 13 amino acids. V lost 0 bases to trimming and J lost 4 bases, with 4 bases between them. From germline, CDR1 is MNHEY and CDR2 SVGAGI. Here the CDR3 reads CASSYSVNQPQHF. For the CDR3, the DNA is TGTGCCAGCAGTTACTCCGTTAATCAGCCCCAGCATTTT.

The chain links TRBV15 to TRBJ2-7, with D possibly TRBD1 on 5 matching bases. Germline-derived CDR1 and CDR2 are LNHNV and YYDKDF (reference sequence). The V end was cut by 4 bases, the J end by 0 bases, with 10 bases between. CDR3 length: 14 amino acids. The CDR3 DNA reads TGTGCCACCAGCACAGGAAGGGGCTCCTACGAGCAGTACTTC. This gives the protein CATSTGRGSYEQYF. Drawing the rest from reference TRBV15 and TRBJ2-7, the complete variable domain is DAMVIQNPRYQVTQFGKPVTLSCSQTLNHNVMYWYQQKSSQAPKLLFHYYDKDFNNEADTPDNFQSRRPNTSFCFLDIRSPGLGDTAMYLCATSTGRGSYEQYFGPGTRLTVT.

V gene TRBV5-1 combines with J gene TRBJ2-3; D ambiguous. This CDR3 region has 15 residues. Trimming removed 1 base at V and 6 bases at J, with 15 bases between. Per the germline V gene, CDR1 is SGHRS and CDR2 is YFSETQ. This CDR3 reads CASSLYTPGRDTQYF. In nucleotides, the CDR3 is TGCGCCAGCAGCTTGTATACTCCCGGTCGGGATACGCAGTATTTT. Supplemented by reference TRBV5-1 and TRBJ2-3, the full variable domain reads KAGVTQTPRYLIKTRGQQVTLSCSPISGHRSVSWYQQTPGQGLQFLFEYFSETQRNKGNFPGRFSGRQFSNSRSEMNVSTLELGDSALYLCASSLYTPGRDTQYFGPGTRLTVL.

V and J are TRBV7-9 and TRBJ1-2; no clear D. CDR3 length equals 13 residues. Looked up from germline, CDR1 is SEHNR and CDR2 is FQNEAQ (reference sequence). V gave up 5 bases and J gave up 4 bases, with 11 bases separating them. CDR3 amino acids: CASSLEGAYGYTF. CDR3 nucleotide sequence: TGTGCCAGCAGCCTGGAAGGAGCCTATGGCTACACCTTC.

This rearrangement joins TRBV9 to TRBJ2-5; tentatively, D is TRBD1 (5 bases). Germline V gene data show CDR1 as SGDLS and CDR2 as YYNGEE. V lost 0 bases, J lost 9 bases, and 9 bases lay in between. This CDR3 comprises 12 residues. The CDR3 protein is CASSVEWGPQYF. Here the CDR3 DNA reads TGTGCCAGCAGCGTAGAATGGGGCCCCCAGTACTTC.

In DNA form, the CDR3 reads TGTGCCAGCAGGTCCGGGAGGGCCAAAAACATTCAGTACTTC. It specifies CASRSGRAKNIQYF. The rearrangement joins TRBV6-5 to TRBJ2-4; TRBD2 matches 7 bases. The CDR3 is 14 residues long. V dropped 6 bases and J dropped 1; count of bases not matched to a gene: 3. Per germline, CDR1 MNHEY and CDR2 SVGAGI.

This clone was seen once. The rearrangement joins TRBV6-1 to TRBJ1-3, with TRBD1 matching 7 bases. V gave up 5 bases and J gave up 0 bases; unmatched junction bases: 4. The length of the CDR3 is 15 residues. The germline CDR1 and CDR2 sequences are MNHNS and SASEGT. The CDR3 DNA follows: TGTGCCAGCAGTTCCGGGACAGTCTCTGGAAACACCATATATTTT. As protein: CASSSGTVSGNTIYF.